Shown below are 25 T cell receptor beta chains from a single sample sequenced in a study of blood T cell repertoires in COVID-19 (dated by TCRdb to 2020 to 2022). Receptors were amplified or captured by the immunoSEQ multiplex PCR assay. Held by TCRdb, this immuneACCESS table contains in-frame sequences only and omits some clones. Under half of the omission traces to an unresolved V gene where checked; the cause of the rest is unknown. This sample comprises 250,000 or so clones, 80% to 90% of them detected only once. Over 1.1% of the sample belongs to the ten largest clones. The sequenced sample was peripheral blood. The receptor source for this set is an elderly man with acute or convalescent COVID-19.

V is TRBV4-3 and J is TRBJ1-2; 8 bases agree with TRBD1. Germline CDR1 reads LGHNA; CDR2 reads YSLEER. This CDR3 is 15 amino acids long. The trim removed 4 bases at V and 7 bases at J, leaving 11 bases unmatched. The CDR3 nucleotides are TGCGCCAGCAGCCTTCAACAGGGGGATTTTTCTGGCTACACCTTC. This gives the protein CASSLQQGDFSGYTF.

This sequence joins TRBV5-1 and TRBJ2-3; 8 bases line up with TRBD2. Trimming at V came to 2 bases and at J to 2 bases, leaving 1 base not matched to a gene. The CDR3 sequence is 14 residues long. The germline gives CDR1 SGHRS, CDR2 YFSETQ. CDR3: CASSFSGNTDTQYF. DNA of the CDR3: TGCGCCAGCAGCTTTAGCGGGAACACAGATACGCAGTATTTT. The complete variable domain, with remaining parts taken from reference TRBV5-1 and TRBJ2-3, reads KAGVTQTPRYLIKTRGQQVTLSCSPISGHRSVSWYQQTPGQGLQFLFEYFSETQRNKGNFPGRFSGRQFSNSRSEMNVSTLELGDSALYLCASSFSGNTDTQYFGPGTRLTVL.

This clone was picked up one time. V usage is TRBV3-1 (or the pseudogene TRBV3-2) and J usage is TRBJ2-5, with D maybe TRBD2 (5 bases). The CDR3 is made up of 15 amino acids. CDR1 is LGHDT and CDR2 is YNNKEL in the germline V gene (reference sequence). V was trimmed by 0 bases and J by 5 bases, leaving 13 bases between them. This CDR3 reads CASSQDNRGLETQYF. The CDR3 DNA is TGTGCCAGCAGCCAAGATAATCGGGGTTTGGAGACCCAGTACTTC.

The gene calls are TRBV6-5 and TRBJ2-5; TRBD2 aligns across 9 bases. Germline V lookup: CDR1 MNHEY, CDR2 SVGAGI. CDR3 length: 13 amino acids. After removal of 6 bases from V and 3 bases from J, the junction contained 2 bases not matched to a gene. This CDR3 is CASRGLAEETQYF. The CDR3, as DNA: TGTGCCAGCAGGGGACTAGCCGAAGAGACCCAGTACTTC.

Written as DNA, the CDR3 is TGTGCCAGCAGCACGGGACAGGCGCCCCTCTATGGCTACACCTTC. Amino acid sequence: CASSTGQAPLYGYTF. The gene calls are TRBV5-4 and TRBJ1-2; 8 bases line up with TRBD1. This CDR3 is 15 amino acids long. The V gene end was trimmed by 4 bases and the J gene end by 4 bases; junction bases not matched to a gene: 9. The V gene's germline CDR1 is SGHNT and CDR2 YYREEE (reference sequence). Complete variable domain (other parts from reference TRBV5-4 and TRBJ1-2): ETGVTQSPTHLIKTRGQQVTLRCSSQSGHNTVSWYQQALGQGPQFIFQYYREEENGRGNFPPRFSGLQFPNYSSELNVNALELDDSALYLCASSTGQAPLYGYTFGSGTRLTVV.

The J gene is TRBJ2-1, the V gene TRBV4-3, with 12 bases lining up with TRBD2. The V gene end was trimmed by 4 bases and the J gene end by 6 bases; junction bases not matched to a gene: 4. Germline values: CDR1 LGHNA, CDR2 YSLEER. The CDR3 has 15 amino acids. DNA for the CDR3: TGCGCCAGCAGCCCCGGACTAGCGGGGATCAATGAGCAGTTCTTC. Amino acids: CASSPGLAGINEQFF.

This rearrangement joins TRBV9 to TRBJ1-2, with 10 nucleotides matching TRBD1. The germline V gene encodes CDR1 SGDLS and CDR2 YYNGEE. The CDR3 has 17 amino acids. Losses at the gene ends were 2 bases for V and 8 bases for J; bases not matched to a gene: 15. CDR3 sequence: CASSVGHRDRGMRGYTF. CDR3 nucleotides: TGTGCCAGCAGCGTCGGCCACCGGGACAGGGGTATGCGCGGCTACACCTTC.

This chain uses TRBV5-8 with TRBJ2-1; D may be TRBD1 (6 bases). CDR1 is SGHTS, CDR2 YDEGEE, per germline. Trimming cost V 4 bases and J 8 bases, with 13 bases left between them. This CDR3 spans 13 amino acids. CDR3 bases: TGTGCCAGCAGCACCGACAGGATGGATGAGCAGTTCTTC. Its translation is CASSTDRMDEQFF.

This chain uses TRBV19 with TRBJ1-1; TRBD1 agrees at 7 bases. Per the germline V gene, CDR1 is LNHDA and CDR2 is SQIVND (reference sequence). This CDR3 region has 17 residues. J gave up 1 base and V 3 bases, and 11 bases lay outside the gene matches. CDR3 in amino acids: CASSILTGSSENTEAFF. DNA of the CDR3: TGTGCCAGTAGTATCTTGACAGGGAGTTCGGAGAACACTGAAGCTTTCTTT.

The V gene is TRBV7-2, the J gene TRBJ2-2, with 16 bases matching TRBD2. In germline, CDR1 is SGHTA, CDR2 FQGNSA. V was clipped by 5 bases and J by 6 bases; unmatched bases: 9. The CDR3 covers 18 residues. Here the CDR3 DNA reads TGTGCCAGCAGCCCCTCGGGACTAGCGGGAGGGTTCTCCGGGGAGCTGTTTTTT. Residues: CASSPSGLAGGFSGELFF.

Worth noting for this clone: In the same sample, other DNA sequences code for this CDR3. The chain links TRBV14 to TRBJ1-2, with D possibly TRBD1 on 5 matching bases. Trimming pared 6 bases from V and 0 bases from J, leaving 8 bases between. Germline assignment: CDR1 SGHDN and CDR2 FVKESK. The CDR3 has 13 amino acids. CDR3 sequence: CASSPGANYGYTF. CDR3 DNA: TGTGCCAGCAGTCCGGGGGCTAACTATGGCTACACCTTC.

The chain has TRBV6-5 and TRBJ2-1, with 7 bases aligning to TRBD2. CDR1 and CDR2 from the germline V gene are MNHEY and SVGAGI. Losses at the gene ends were 6 bases for V and 6 bases for J; bases not matched to a gene: 5. The CDR3 consists of 13 residues. The CDR3 nucleotides are TGTGCCAGCAGACTGACTAGCTTCAATGAGCAGTTCTTC. It encodes CASRLTSFNEQFF.

The chain has TRBV9 and TRBJ1-2; D is perhaps TRBD1 (5 bases). Per germline, CDR1 SGDLS and CDR2 YYNGEE. This CDR3 contains 15 residues. Trimming left V 0 bases short and J 4 bases short, with 13 bases between. The CDR3 nucleotides read TGTGCCAGCAGCGTAGGCGGAGGGGAGGCCTATGGCTACACCTTC. Its protein is CASSVGGGEAYGYTF. The variable domain in full, with the rest retrieved from reference TRBV9 and TRBJ1-2, is DSGVTQTPKHLITATGQRVTLRCSPRSGDLSVYWYQQSLDQGLQFLIQYYNGEERAKGNILERFSAQQFPDLHSELNLSSLELGDSALYFCASSVGGGEAYGYTFGSGTRLTVV.

The chain recombines TRBV9 with TRBJ2-3; 9 bases are a match to TRBD1. There are 16 residues in the CDR3. Germline trimming cut 0 bases from V and 3 bases from J; bases unmatched to any gene: 5. CDR1 SGDLS and CDR2 YYNGEE come from the germline V gene. The CDR3 loop is CASSVARTGETDTQYF. The CDR3 DNA is TGTGCCAGCAGCGTAGCTAGGACAGGGGAAACAGATACGCAGTATTTT.

This chain links TRBV19 with TRBJ2-1, with D perhaps matching TRBD2 (6 bases). The V end was cut by 5 bases, the J end by 7 bases, with 21 bases between. The CDR3 loop spans 16 amino acids. CDR1 LNHDA and CDR2 SQIVND come from the germline V gene (reference sequence). CDR3 bases: TGTGCCAGTAGTCCTTTAGCGGCGATCTCCCGGAATGAGCAGTTCTTC. As protein: CASSPLAAISRNEQFF.

Many counts were recorded for this clone. CDR3 DNA sequence: TGTGCCAGCAGCGTGATGACAGGGGATTCCGGGGAGCTGTTTTTT. As protein: CASSVMTGDSGELFF. This chain joins TRBV9 and TRBJ2-2; TRBD1 agrees at 8 bases. The CDR3 totals 15 residues. Trimming removed 2 bases from V and 6 bases from J; junction bases left unmatched: 6. Germline CDR1 SGDLS, CDR2 YYNGEE.

The chain is built from TRBV6-6 and TRBJ2-3, with D maybe TRBD2 (5 bases). Trimming stripped 7 bases from V and 0 bases from J, with 14 bases between. Germline V CDR1 and CDR2: MNHNY, SVGAGI (reference sequence). CDR3 length: 15 amino acids. The chain's CDR3 is CASIIGGGSTDTQYF. DNA for the CDR3: TGTGCCAGCATCATAGGCGGCGGGAGCACAGATACGCAGTATTTT.

The chain combines TRBV7-8 with TRBJ1-4, with 7 bases aligning to TRBD1. Germline V gene data show CDR1 as SGHVS and CDR2 as FQNEAQ. V gave up 4 bases and J gave up 10 bases; unmatched junction bases: 12. The CDR3 loop spans 15 amino acids. The DNA of the CDR3 is TGTGCCAGCAGCTCCGGAGGGACAGAGTCAAGAAAACTGTTTTTT. Residues: CASSSGGTESRKLFF. The full variable domain, completed using reference TRBV7-8 and TRBJ1-4, is GAGVSQSPRYKVAKRGQDVALRCDPISGHVSLFWYQQALGQGPEFLTYFQNEAQLDKSGLPSDRFFAERPEGSVSTLKIQRTQQEDSAVYLCASSSGGTESRKLFFGSGTQLSVL.

The CDR3 sequence: CASSPLDGYGYTF. CDR3 sequence (DNA): TGTGCCAGCTCACCTCTCGACGGGTATGGCTACACCTTC. The V call is TRBV18, the J call TRBJ1-2, with D uncertain. The length of the CDR3 is 13 residues. Germline lookup yields CDR1 KGHSH and CDR2 LQKENI. V was trimmed by 3 bases and J by 5 bases, leaving 10 bases between them. The full variable domain, rest sourced from reference TRBV18 and TRBJ1-2, is NAGVMQNPRHLVRRRGQEARLRCSPMKGHSHVYWYRQLPEEGLKFMVYLQKENIIDESGMPKERFSAEFPKEGPSILRIQQVVRGDSAAYFCASSPLDGYGYTFGSGTRLTVV.

This clone was seen only a few times. This chain links TRBV7-9 with TRBJ2-7; 7 nucleotides agree with TRBD2. CDR1 is SEHNR, CDR2 FQNEAQ, per germline (reference sequence). This CDR3 contains 13 residues. The J segment lost 8 bases and the V segment lost 3 bases, leaving 7 bases of the junction unmatched. The DNA of the CDR3 is TGTGCCAGCAGCTTGGGAGGGTCTAAGAAGCAGTACTTC. Its protein product is CASSLGGSKKQYF.

The V call is TRBV5-1, the J call TRBJ1-2; D remains unclear. CDR1 SGHRS and CDR2 YFSETQ come from the germline V gene. V was trimmed by 0 bases and J by 4 bases, leaving 10 bases between them. The CDR3 loop spans 14 amino acids. The CDR3 DNA is TGCGCCAGCAGCTTGGCCGGGGTCCCCTATGGCTACACCTTC. Translation: CASSLAGVPYGYTF.

The chain is built from TRBV5-1 and TRBJ2-5, with TRBD2 matching over 7 bases. The CDR3 sequence is 15 residues long. Trimming removed 5 bases from V and 5 bases from J; junction bases left unmatched: 12. Germline V CDR1 and CDR2: SGHRS, YFSETQ. The CDR3 DNA reads TGCGCCAGCAGAGGTGGGAGGGCCTTTAAGGAGACCCAGTACTTC. It yields the protein CASRGGRAFKETQYF.

V is TRBV5-5 and J is TRBJ2-2; the D is unclear. Germline loops: CDR1 SGHKS, CDR2 YYEKEE (reference sequence). Trimming removed 0 bases from V and 1 base from J, with 7 bases in between. This CDR3 has 15 residues. CDR3 nucleotide sequence: TGTGCCAGCAGCTTGGTCCAGTGGAACACCGGGGAGCTGTTTTTT. It specifies CASSLVQWNTGELFF. The full variable domain, in which reference TRBV5-5 and TRBJ2-2 provide the parts outside the CDR3, is DAGVTQSPTHLIKTRGQQVTLRCSPISGHKSVSWYQQVLGQGPQFIFQYYEKEERGRGNFPDRFSARQFPNYSSELNVNALLLGDSALYLCASSLVQWNTGELFFGEGSRLTVL.

This chain links TRBV5-8 with TRBJ1-5, with D perhaps matching TRBD1 (6 bases). This CDR3 is built from 14 residues. The V gene's germline CDR1 is SGHTS and CDR2 YDEGEE. The V end lost 1 base, the J end lost 5 bases, and 10 bases lay between the germline ends. CDR3 protein: CASSLLGGHQPQHF. CDR3 bases: TGTGCCAGCAGCTTGCTCGGGGGGCATCAGCCCCAGCATTTT.

DNA for the CDR3: TGTGCCAGCAGCCACCCGGGACAGGGGCCCAAAAACATTCAGTACTTC. Amino acid sequence: CASSHPGQGPKNIQYF. The V call is TRBV11-3, the J call TRBJ2-4, with 10 bases identical to TRBD1. J gave up 2 bases and V 5 bases, and 6 bases lay outside the gene matches. The CDR3 spans 16 residues. Germline V gives CDR1 SGHNT, CDR2 YENEEA.